The 10 T cell receptor beta chains presented below share a single source sample, sequenced in a study of shared clonotypes between healthy human individuals. Assay: immunoSEQ multiplex PCR; the TCRdb copy retains only in-frame clones and omits some. The sample consists of approximately 460,000 clones, more than 70% of them appearing once. Input material: PBMCs. Receptor source: a woman in her 40s in good health. Some clones in this sample may be carry-over from other donors' samples.

V and J are TRBV7-3 and TRBJ2-1; TRBD1 agrees at 7 bases. Unmatched junction bases numbered 21, after V lost 7 bases and J lost 9 bases. The length of the CDR3 is 17 residues. CDR1 and CDR2 from the germline V gene are SGHTA and FQGTGA. For the CDR3, the DNA is TGTGCCAGCACCCCCGGCCCCGGGACAGCTCGTGGAGGTGAGCAGTTCTTC. Translating it yields CASTPGPGTARGGEQFF.

The chain couples TRBV6-5 to TRBJ2-7, with TRBD2 matching 8 bases. CDR1 and CDR2 from the germline V gene are MNHEY and SVGAGI. The CDR3 sequence is 13 residues long. Trimming took 2 bases from V and 4 from J; bases not matched to a gene: 1. DNA for the CDR3: TGTGCCAGCAGTTACGGGACTAGATACGAGCAGTACTTC. Its protein product is CASSYGTRYEQYF.

This clone was seen just once. The chain combines TRBV18 with TRBJ1-2; 7 nucleotides match TRBD1. The CDR3 consists of 14 residues. V lost 2 bases to trimming and J lost 5 bases; unmatched junction nucleotides: 5. Germline loops: CDR1 KGHSH, CDR2 LQKENI. The CDR3 sequence is CASSPTGVKYGYTF. CDR3 DNA sequence: TGTGCCAGCTCACCAACAGGGGTGAAGTATGGCTACACCTTC.

V gene TRBV10-2 combines with J gene TRBJ1-1; 8 bases line up with TRBD1. V shed 6 bases, J shed 0 bases, and the junction held 6 bases outside the gene matches. There are 15 residues in the CDR3. Germline CDR1 reads WSHSY; CDR2 reads SAAADI. DNA for the CDR3: TGCGCCAGCAGGGACAGGGCCCGTTTGAACACTGAAGCTTTCTTT. As protein: CASRDRARLNTEAFF.

V gene TRBV25-1 combines with J gene TRBJ2-1; possible D gene TRBD1, 6 bases. The CDR3 runs to 14 residues. V shed 5 bases and J shed 10 bases, with 18 bases lying between them. CDR1 MGHDK and CDR2 SYGVNS come from the germline V gene. CDR3: CASSPDWGRGEQFF. The DNA for the CDR3 is TGTGCCAGCAGTCCGGACTGGGGCAGGGGAGAGCAGTTCTTC.

In the case of this clone: The likely explanation is a read error, given a far larger clone one base away. This chain links TRBV30 with TRBJ1-1; D is possibly TRBD1 (5 bases). The CDR3 is 14 amino acids. V was clipped by 0 bases and J by 6 bases, with 14 bases between them. The germline CDR1 and CDR2 sequences are GTSNPN and SVGIG (reference sequence). The CDR3 region has the DNA TGTGCCTGGAGTGTCGGACTCTGGGACGCTGAAGCTTTCTTT. It specifies CAWSVGLWDAEAFF.

Note on this clone: The same CDR3 also results from other DNA sequences found in this sample. V and J are TRBV7-2 and TRBJ2-2; TRBD2 is a possible D gene (5 bases). This CDR3 comprises 14 residues. Per the germline V gene, CDR1 is SGHTA and CDR2 is FQGNSA. V was shortened by 0 bases and J by 3 bases, with 5 bases between the two germline ends. The CDR3 DNA is TGTGCCAGCAGCTTAGCGCGGGACACCGGGGAGCTGTTTTTT. Translation gives CASSLARDTGELFF.

This sequence joins TRBV15 and TRBJ2-2, with 7 bases identical to TRBD1. The end of the DNA aligns better with TRBJ1-3, so the J call may be wrong. The germline CDR1 and CDR2 sequences are LNHNV and YYDKDF (reference sequence). The CDR3 is 15 residues long. The CDR3 DNA follows: TGTGCCACCAGCACAGACAGGGCGGCTGGAAACACCATATATTTT. Residues: CATSTDRAAGNTIYF.

This clone was counted only a few times. The V call is TRBV10-3, the J call TRBJ1-3, with 7 bases matching TRBD1. Germline trimming cut 2 bases from V and 2 bases from J; bases unmatched to any gene: 6. CDR1 and CDR2 (germline): ENHRY, SYGVKD. This CDR3 has 16 residues. CDR3 DNA sequence: TGTGCCATCAGTGAGAACGACAGGGCTACTGGAAACACCATATATTTT. It is translated as CAISENDRATGNTIYF.

This chain links TRBV5-6 with TRBJ2-7; D remains unclear. Trimming took off 0 bases at V and 2 bases at J, with 9 bases between the two ends. This CDR3 is built from 14 residues. Germline loops: CDR1 SGHDT, CDR2 YYEEEE. The CDR3 sequence is CASSLVVGTYEQYF. The DNA for the CDR3 is TGTGCCAGCAGCTTGGTGGTGGGAACCTACGAGCAGTACTTC.